This TCR beta chain was captured in a study of CD8 T cells in Susac syndrome. Reverse transcription of 0.5 to 1 ug RNA was performed with random hexamers. Each CDR3 protein is one row after TCRdb ran MiXCR on the immunoSEQ multiplex PCR reads. This sample has roughly 200,000 distinct CDR3 sequences, with approximately 95% found just once. The CDR3 is 14 residues long. CDR1 is SGHTA, CDR2 FQGTGA, per germline. The V segment lost 5 bases and the J segment 2 bases; nucleotides outside the gene matches: 4. The chain couples TRBV7-3 to TRBJ2-5; TRBD1 matches 8 bases. The receptor's source is a human donor with multiple sclerosis. Material for sequencing was CD4+ T cells from PBMCs. The CDR3: CASSQTGGQETQYF. CDR3 nucleotide sequence: TGTGCCAGCAGCCAAACAGGGGGGCAAGAGACCCAGTACTTC.